A selection of T cell receptor beta chains follows, all from one sample in a study of blood T cell repertoires in COVID-19. Assay: immunoSEQ multiplex PCR; the TCRdb copy retains only in-frame clones and omits some. The sample lists a few hundred thousand clones, 85% to 90% occurring once. Sequencing was performed on peripheral blood. Source of these receptors: a woman between 50 and 59 years old with COVID-19, enrolled during active disease. CDR3s include the opening cysteine and the closing phenylalanine or tryptophan. D genes are given only for firm matches. The size field is filled for only some rows; it gives once, few, many or a size class.

>TRBJ2-7|15|NA|TRBV4-1|TRBD2
CASSQTSGSSNEQYF
TGCGCCAGCAGCCAGACTAGCGGGAGTAGTAACGAGCAGTACTTC
>TRBJ2-2|17|NA|TRBV21-1|NA
CASSKVKAGTNTGELFF
TGTGCCAGCAGCAAAGTGAAGGCAGGCACGAACACCGGGGAGCTGTTTTTT
>TRBJ2-2|15|NA|TRBV27|TRBD2
CASRLAGVNTGELFF
TGTGCCAGCAGACTAGCGGGAGTAAACACCGGGGAGCTGTTTTTT
>TRBJ1-2|13|NA|TRBV7-6|TRBD1
CASSSQGAGGYTF
TGTGCCAGCAGCTCCCAGGGGGCTGGCGGCTACACCTTC
>TRBJ1-6|16|NA|TRBV15|NA
CATSRDLTGHNSPLHF
TGTGCCACCAGCAGAGATCTCACAGGGCATAATTCACCCCTCCACTTT
>TRBJ2-5|14|NA|TRBV24-1|TRBD1
CATSDPGQGKTQYF
TGTGCCACCAGTGACCCGGGACAGGGAAAGACCCAGTACTTC
>TRBJ2-7|15|once|TRBV6-5|TRBD1
CASSPEGQGVREQYF
TGTGCCAGCAGTCCCGAGGGACAGGGCGTTCGGGAGCAGTACTTC
>TRBJ2-7|15|NA|TRBV5-4|TRBD2
CASSILGAGSYEQYF
TGTGCCAGCAGCATCCTTGGAGCGGGGAGCTACGAGCAGTACTTC
>TRBJ1-6|18|NA|TRBV6-1|TRBD1
CASSEEEGQGFYNSPLHF
TGTGCCAGCAGTGAAGAAGAGGGACAGGGATTCTATAATTCACCCCTCCACTTT
>TRBJ1-6|17|NA|TRBV2|NA
CASSTQGSSSYNSPLHF
TGTGCCAGCAGTACCCAGGGGTCTAGCTCCTATAATTCACCCCTCCACTTT
>TRBJ1-4|13|NA|TRBV5-5|NA
CASSFLTSEKLFF
TGTGCCAGCAGCTTCCTAACTTCTGAAAAACTGTTTTTT
>TRBJ2-1|16|NA|TRBV24-1|NA
CATSERDTYSYNEQFF
TGTGCCACCAGTGAACGGGACACCTATTCCTACAATGAGCAGTTCTTC
>TRBJ2-2|17|NA|TRBV5-4|TRBD2
CASSSASGRTNTGELFF
TGTGCCAGCAGCTCGGCTAGCGGTAGAACGAACACCGGGGAGCTGTTTTTT
>TRBJ2-5|15|NA|TRBV2|TRBD2
CASSVVSGSQETQYF
TGTGCCAGCAGCGTCGTTAGCGGGAGCCAAGAGACCCAGTACTTC
>TRBJ1-4|14|NA|TRBV7-8|NA
CASRMTGYNEKLFF
TGTGCCAGCAGGATGACAGGTTATAATGAAAAACTGTTTTTT
>TRBJ2-3|15|NA|TRBV29-1|TRBD2
CSVDLGGSGVDTQYF
TGCAGCGTTGATCTTGGCGGGAGTGGGGTAGATACGCAGTATTTT
>TRBJ2-1|20|NA|TRBV10-2|NA
CASRGYKPQFQRGSYNEQFF
TGCGCCAGCAGGGGATACAAGCCTCAATTCCAACGAGGGTCCTACAATGAGCAGTTCTTC
>TRBJ2-2|15|NA|TRBV27|NA
CASSSLYSNTGELFF
TGTGCCAGCAGTTCCTTATACTCGAACACCGGGGAGCTGTTTTTT
>TRBJ2-3|19|once|TRBV4-1|TRBD2
CASSQVPPGLGASTDTQYF
TGCGCCAGCAGCCAGGTCCCTCCGGGACTAGGGGCAAGCACAGATACGCAGTATTTT
>TRBJ1-3|14|NA|TRBV9|NA
CASSITVGGNTIYF
TGTGCCAGCAGCATAACCGTCGGTGGAAACACCATATATTTT
>TRBJ1-1|13|NA|TRBV20-1|NA
CSASYGGRSGAFF
TGCAGTGCTAGTTATGGGGGCCGGTCAGGAGCTTTCTTT
>TRBJ2-1|15|NA|TRBV24-1|NA
CATSDLSSSYNEQFF
TGTGCCACCAGTGATTTAAGTAGCTCCTACAATGAGCAGTTCTTC
>TRBJ2-7|15|once|TRBV18|NA
CASSPPEGSSYEQYF
TGTGCCAGCTCACCACCGGAGGGGAGCTCCTACGAGCAGTACTTC
>TRBJ2-7|14|NA|TRBV15|TRBD2
CATNPAGVPYEQYF
TGTGCCACGAATCCAGCGGGAGTGCCCTACGAGCAGTACTTC
>TRBJ1-1|14|NA|TRBV18|TRBD1
CASSPGQANTEAFF
TGTGCCAGCTCACCAGGACAGGCGAACACTGAAGCTTTCTTT
>TRBJ2-7|14|few|TRBV27|NA
CASSLYGSAYEQYF
TGTGCCAGCAGTCTGTACGGCAGCGCTTATGAGCAGTACTTC
>TRBJ1-2|12|once|TRBV7-9|NA
CASSFSDYGYTF
TGTGCCAGCAGCTTCTCCGACTATGGCTACACCTTC
>TRBJ2-2|17|NA|TRBV7-2|NA
CASILSPNRVRTGELFF
TGTGCCAGCATCCTTTCCCCAAACAGGGTACGCACCGGGGAGCTGTTTTTT
>TRBJ1-2|19|NA|TRBV6-4|TRBD1
CASSDTTGTGLQGGFGYTF
TGTGCCAGCAGTGACACGACCGGGACAGGCCTCCAAGGGGGCTTTGGCTACACCTTC
>TRBJ2-5|16|NA|TRBV4-1|NA
CASSPQGSAGVETQYF
TGCGCCAGCAGCCCGCAAGGGAGCGCTGGGGTGGAGACCCAGTACTTC
>TRBJ1-2|13|NA|TRBV27|TRBD1
CASRQQGRYGYTF
TGTGCCAGCAGACAACAGGGGCGCTATGGCTACACCTTC
>TRBJ1-2|12|once|TRBV25-1|NA
CASADIGYGYTF
TGTGCCAGCGCGGACATAGGGTATGGCTACACCTTC
>TRBJ1-5|16|NA|TRBV7-8|NA
CASILRIFQGNQPQHF
TGTGCCAGCATCCTTAGAATCTTCCAGGGGAATCAGCCCCAGCATTTT
>TRBJ2-3|15|NA|TRBV5-4|NA
CASSSAPSSTDTQYF
TGTGCCAGCAGCAGCGCTCCGTCTAGCACAGATACGCAGTATTTT
>TRBJ1-2|15|NA|TRBV5-3|NA
CARSLAQVPCYGYTF
TGTGCCAGAAGCTTGGCACAGGTCCCCTGCTATGGCTACACCTTC
>TRBJ1-2|14|NA|TRBV6-5|TRBD1
CASRRQGASYGYTF
TGTGCCAGCAGAAGACAGGGGGCAAGCTATGGCTACACCTTC
>TRBJ1-5|15|NA|TRBV2|NA
CASNQQGPSNQPQHF
TGTGCCAGCAACCAACAGGGTCCTAGCAATCAGCCCCAGCATTTT
>TRBJ2-1|12|NA|TRBV7-9|NA
CASSLITGVQFF
TGTGCCAGCAGCTTAATTACGGGAGTGCAGTTCTTC
>TRBJ2-7|12|once|TRBV6-5|NA
CASSRGNYEQYF
TGTGCCAGCAGTCGGGGAAACTACGAGCAGTACTTC
>TRBJ1-5|14|NA|TRBV6-5|NA
CASRLDSSNQPQHF
TGTGCCAGCAGACTGGACAGTAGCAATCAGCCCCAGCATTTT
>TRBJ2-3|15|NA|TRBV5-4|TRBD2
CASTLAGRVTDTQYF
TGTGCCAGCACCCTAGCGGGACGCGTCACAGATACGCAGTATTTT
>TRBJ2-7|11|NA|TRBV11-3|NA
CASSKGDEQYF
TGTGCCAGCAGCAAGGGGGACGAGCAGTACTTC
>TRBJ2-3|16|NA|TRBV11-3|NA
CASSLVWAKSTDTQYF
TGTGCCAGCAGCTTAGTCTGGGCCAAAAGCACAGATACGCAGTATTTT
>TRBJ2-1|13|NA|TRBV6-2/TRBV6-3|NA
CASSYSRNNEQFF
TGTGCCAGCAGTTACTCTAGAAACAATGAGCAGTTCTTC
>TRBJ2-5|16|NA|TRBV13|NA
CASSLGTGNPKETQYF
TGTGCCAGCAGCTTAGGCACAGGGAACCCCAAGGAGACCCAGTACTTC
>TRBJ2-6|16|NA|TRBV5-6|NA
CASSLGRVTGANVLTF
TGTGCCAGCAGCTTGGGGAGAGTTACTGGGGCCAACGTCCTGACTTTC
>TRBJ2-4|17|NA|TRBV6-6|TRBD2
CASSPSGTSVAKNIQYF
TGTGCCAGCAGTCCATCCGGGACTAGCGTAGCCAAAAACATTCAGTACTTC
>TRBJ1-5|16|NA|TRBV6-5|NA
CASSYSISSIDQPQHF
TGTGCCAGCAGTTACTCGATTTCTAGTATCGATCAGCCCCAGCATTTT
>TRBJ1-2|13|NA|TRBV5-1|NA
CASSSQGDYGYTF
TGCGCCAGCAGCTCACAGGGAGACTATGGCTACACCTTC
>TRBJ2-3|16|NA|TRBV9|TRBD2
CASSVELAGGKDTQYF
TGTGCCAGCAGCGTAGAACTAGCGGGAGGGAAAGATACGCAGTATTTT
>TRBJ2-7|15|NA|TRBV7-8|TRBD2
CASSLEGTSGYEQYF
TGTGCCAGCAGCTTAGAGGGGACTAGCGGCTACGAGCAGTACTTC
>TRBJ2-1|16|NA|TRBV18|TRBD2
CASSPGLAGGQYEQFF
TGTGCCAGCTCACCGGGACTAGCGGGAGGTCAGTATGAGCAGTTCTTC
>TRBJ2-7|12|NA|TRBV7-9|NA
CASSLGTYEQYF
TGTGCCAGCAGCTTAGGTACCTACGAGCAGTACTTC